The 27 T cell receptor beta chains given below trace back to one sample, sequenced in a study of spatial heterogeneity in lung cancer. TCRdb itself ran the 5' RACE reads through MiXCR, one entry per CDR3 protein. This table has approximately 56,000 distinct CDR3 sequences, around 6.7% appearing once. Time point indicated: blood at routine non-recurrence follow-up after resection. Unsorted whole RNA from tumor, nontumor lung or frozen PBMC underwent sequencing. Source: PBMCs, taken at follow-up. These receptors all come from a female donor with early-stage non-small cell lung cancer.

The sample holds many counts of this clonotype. The CDR3 region is CASSLGRGNQPQHF. The CDR3 DNA reads TGTGCCAGCAGCCTGGGGAGGGGCAATCAGCCCCAGCATTTT. The chain combines TRBV7-2 with TRBJ1-5; no clear D. V lost 5 bases and J 2 bases, leaving 10 bases between the germline ends. Per the germline V gene, CDR1 is SGHTA and CDR2 is FQGNSA. This CDR3 comprises 14 residues. The whole variable domain, filled in from reference TRBV7-2 and TRBJ1-5, reads GAGVSQSPSNKVTEKGKDVELRCDPISGHTALYWYRQSLGQGLEFLIYFQGNSAPDKSGLPSDRFSAERTGGSVSTLTIQRTQQEDSAVYLCASSLGRGNQPQHFGDGTRLSIL.

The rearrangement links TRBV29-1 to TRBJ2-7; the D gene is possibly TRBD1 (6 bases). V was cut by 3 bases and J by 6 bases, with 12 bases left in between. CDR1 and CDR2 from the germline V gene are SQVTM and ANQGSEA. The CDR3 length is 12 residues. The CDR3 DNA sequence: TGCAGCGTTGAGACTGACAGGCGCGAGCAGTACTTC. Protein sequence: CSVETDRREQYF.

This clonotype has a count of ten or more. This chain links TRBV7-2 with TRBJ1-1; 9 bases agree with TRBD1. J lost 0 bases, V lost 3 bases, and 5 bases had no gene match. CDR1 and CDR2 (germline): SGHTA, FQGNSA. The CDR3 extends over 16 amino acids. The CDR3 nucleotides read TGTGCCAGCAGCTTTCGCGGACAGGGGATGAACACTGAAGCTTTCTTT. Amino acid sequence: CASSFRGQGMNTEAFF.

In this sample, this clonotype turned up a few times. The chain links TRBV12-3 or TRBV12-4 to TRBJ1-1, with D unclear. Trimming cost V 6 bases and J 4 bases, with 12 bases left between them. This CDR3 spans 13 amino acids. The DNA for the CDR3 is TGTGCCAGCAGCCAAGTCTTGTTCACTGAAGCTTTCTTT. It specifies CASSQVLFTEAFF.

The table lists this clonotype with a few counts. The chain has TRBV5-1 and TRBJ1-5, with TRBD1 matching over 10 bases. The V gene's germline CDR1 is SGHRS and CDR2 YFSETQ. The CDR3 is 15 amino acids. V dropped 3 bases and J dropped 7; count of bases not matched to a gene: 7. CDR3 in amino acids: CASSSGQGGGQPQHF. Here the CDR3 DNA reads TGCGCCAGCAGCTCAGGACAGGGGGGAGGCCAGCCCCAGCATTTT.

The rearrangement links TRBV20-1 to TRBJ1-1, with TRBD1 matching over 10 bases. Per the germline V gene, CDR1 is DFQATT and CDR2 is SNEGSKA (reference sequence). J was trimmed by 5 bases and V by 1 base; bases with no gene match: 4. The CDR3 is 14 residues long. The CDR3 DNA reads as TGCAGTGCTAGAGCCGGGACAGGGGTTACTGAAGCTTTCTTT. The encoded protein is CSARAGTGVTEAFF.

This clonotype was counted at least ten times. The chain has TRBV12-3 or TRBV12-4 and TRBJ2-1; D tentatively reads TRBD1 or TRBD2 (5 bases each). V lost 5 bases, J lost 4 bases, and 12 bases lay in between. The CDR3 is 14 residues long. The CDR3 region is CASSRDGRYNEQFF. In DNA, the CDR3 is TGTGCCAGCAGTCGGGACGGGCGGTACAATGAGCAGTTCTTC.

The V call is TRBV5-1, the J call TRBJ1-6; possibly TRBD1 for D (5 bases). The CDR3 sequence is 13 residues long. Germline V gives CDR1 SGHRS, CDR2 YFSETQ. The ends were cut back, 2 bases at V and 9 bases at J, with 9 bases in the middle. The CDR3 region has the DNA TGCGCCAGCAGCTTTGACAGTAGTTCACCCCTCCACTTT. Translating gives CASSFDSSSPLHF.

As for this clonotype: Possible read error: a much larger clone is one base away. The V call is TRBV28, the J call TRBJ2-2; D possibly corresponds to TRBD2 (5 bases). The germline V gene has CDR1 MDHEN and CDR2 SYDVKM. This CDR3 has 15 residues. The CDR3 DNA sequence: TGTGCCAGCAGGCCAACCGATGAGAACACCGGGGAGCTGTGTTTT. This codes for CASRPTDENTGELCF.

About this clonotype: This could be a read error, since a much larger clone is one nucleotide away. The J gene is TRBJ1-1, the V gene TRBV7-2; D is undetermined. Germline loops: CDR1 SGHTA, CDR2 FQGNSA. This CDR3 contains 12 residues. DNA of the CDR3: TGTGTCAGCAGCTTATGGGGCACTGAAGCTTTCTTT. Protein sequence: CVSSLWGTEAFF.

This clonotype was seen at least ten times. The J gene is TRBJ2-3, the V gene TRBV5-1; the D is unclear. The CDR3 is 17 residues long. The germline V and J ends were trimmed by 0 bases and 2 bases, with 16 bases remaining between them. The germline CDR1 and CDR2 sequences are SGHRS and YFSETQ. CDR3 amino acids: CASSLAQVRLDTDTQYF. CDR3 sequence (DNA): TGCGCCAGCAGCTTGGCCCAAGTGCGGTTGGACACAGATACGCAGTATTTT. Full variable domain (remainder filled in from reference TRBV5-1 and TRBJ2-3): KAGVTQTPRYLIKTRGQQVTLSCSPISGHRSVSWYQQTPGQGLQFLFEYFSETQRNKGNFPGRFSGRQFSNSRSEMNVSTLELGDSALYLCASSLAQVRLDTDTQYFGPGTRLTVL.

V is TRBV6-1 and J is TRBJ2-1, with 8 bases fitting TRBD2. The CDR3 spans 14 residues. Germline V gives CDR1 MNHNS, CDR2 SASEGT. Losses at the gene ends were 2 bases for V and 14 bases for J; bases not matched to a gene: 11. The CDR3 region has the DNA TGTGCCAGCAGTGAAAAAGAGCGGGGGATGACAGAGTTCTTC. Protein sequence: CASSEKERGMTEFF.

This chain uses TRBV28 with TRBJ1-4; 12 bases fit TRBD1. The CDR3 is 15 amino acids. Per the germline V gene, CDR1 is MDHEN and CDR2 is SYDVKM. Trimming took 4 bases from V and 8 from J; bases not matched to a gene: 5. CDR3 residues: CASSSPGTGGEKLFF. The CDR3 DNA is TGTGCCAGCAGTTCGCCCGGGACAGGGGGCGAAAAACTGTTTTTT.

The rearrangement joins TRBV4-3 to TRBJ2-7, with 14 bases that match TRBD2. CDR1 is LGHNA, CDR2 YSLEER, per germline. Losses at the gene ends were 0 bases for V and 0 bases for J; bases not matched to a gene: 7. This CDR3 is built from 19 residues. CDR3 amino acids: CASSQDPWTSGGFSYEQYF. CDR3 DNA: TGCGCCAGCAGCCAAGACCCTTGGACTAGCGGGGGGTTCTCCTACGAGCAGTACTTC.

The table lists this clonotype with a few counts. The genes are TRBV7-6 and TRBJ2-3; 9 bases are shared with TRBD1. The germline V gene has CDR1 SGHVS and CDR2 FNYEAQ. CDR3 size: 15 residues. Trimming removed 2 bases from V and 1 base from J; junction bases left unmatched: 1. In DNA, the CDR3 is TGTGCCAGCAGCTTAAGGGACAGGGGCACAGATACGCAGTATTTT. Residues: CASSLRDRGTDTQYF.

The CDR3 nucleotides read TGCAGTGCCCTCGGGCTAGCGGGCCAAGAGACCCAGTACTTC. This sequence encodes CSALGLAGQETQYF. The genes are TRBV20-1 and TRBJ2-5; 8 positions agree with TRBD2. Germline V lookup: CDR1 DFQATT, CDR2 SNEGSKA (reference sequence). This CDR3 has 14 residues. J lost 1 base, V lost 6 bases, and 7 bases had no gene match.

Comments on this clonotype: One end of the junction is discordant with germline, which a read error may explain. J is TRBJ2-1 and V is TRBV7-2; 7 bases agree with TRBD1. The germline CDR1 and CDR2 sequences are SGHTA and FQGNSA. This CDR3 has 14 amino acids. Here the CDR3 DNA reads TGTGCCTGCAGCTTGACAGGGATGGGCAATGAGCAGTTCTTC. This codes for CACSLTGMGNEQFF.

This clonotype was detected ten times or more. The CDR3 coding sequence is TGCGCCAGCAGCCAAGGTGGCCCGGGAAGGGATGGCTACACCTTC. Translating it yields CASSQGGPGRDGYTF. The J gene is TRBJ1-2, the V gene TRBV4-3; unclear D gene. The V end lost 1 base, the J end lost 6 bases, and 15 bases lay between the germline ends. The CDR3 consists of 15 residues. CDR1 and CDR2 from the germline V gene are LGHNA and YSLEER.

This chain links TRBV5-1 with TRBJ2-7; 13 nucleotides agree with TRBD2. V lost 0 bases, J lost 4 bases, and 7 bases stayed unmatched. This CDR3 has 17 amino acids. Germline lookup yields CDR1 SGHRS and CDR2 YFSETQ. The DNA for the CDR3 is TGCGCCAGCAGCTTGGCCTCCGGGACTAGCGGGGTGTACGAGCAGTACTTC. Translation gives CASSLASGTSGVYEQYF.

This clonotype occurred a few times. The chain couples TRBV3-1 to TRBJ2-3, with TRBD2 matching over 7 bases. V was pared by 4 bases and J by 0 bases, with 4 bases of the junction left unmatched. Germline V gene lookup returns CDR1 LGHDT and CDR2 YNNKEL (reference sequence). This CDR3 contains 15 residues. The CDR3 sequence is CASSPRGFSTDTQYF. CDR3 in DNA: TGTGCCAGCAGCCCGCGGGGGTTCAGCACAGATACGCAGTATTTT.

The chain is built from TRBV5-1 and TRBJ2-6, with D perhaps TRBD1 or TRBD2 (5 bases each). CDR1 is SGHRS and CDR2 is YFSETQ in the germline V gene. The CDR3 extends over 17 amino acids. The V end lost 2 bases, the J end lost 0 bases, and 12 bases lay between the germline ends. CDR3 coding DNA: TGCGCCAGCAGCTTCTACGGGACGGTCTCTGGGGCCAACGTCCTGACTTTC. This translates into CASSFYGTVSGANVLTF.

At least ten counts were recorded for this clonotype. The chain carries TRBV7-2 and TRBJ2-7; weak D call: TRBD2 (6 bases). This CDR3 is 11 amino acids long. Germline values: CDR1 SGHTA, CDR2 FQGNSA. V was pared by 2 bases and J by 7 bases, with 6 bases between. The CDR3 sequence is CASSLREEQYF. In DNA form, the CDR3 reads TGTGCCAGCAGCTTACGGGAGGAGCAGTACTTC.

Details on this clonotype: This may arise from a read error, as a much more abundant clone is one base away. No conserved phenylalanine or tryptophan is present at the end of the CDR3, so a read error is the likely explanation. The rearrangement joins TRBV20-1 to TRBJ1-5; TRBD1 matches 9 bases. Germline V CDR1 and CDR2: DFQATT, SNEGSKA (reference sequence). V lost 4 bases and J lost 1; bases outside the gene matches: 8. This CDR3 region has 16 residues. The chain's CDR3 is CSATTGTGWSNQPQHL. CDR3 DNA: TGCAGTGCTACCACCGGGACAGGGTGGAGCAATCAGCCCCAGCATCTT.

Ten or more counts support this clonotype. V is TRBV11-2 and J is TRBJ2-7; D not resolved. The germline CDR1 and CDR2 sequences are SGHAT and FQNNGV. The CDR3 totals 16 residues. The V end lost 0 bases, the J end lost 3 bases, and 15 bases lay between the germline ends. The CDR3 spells CASSLEWVYDDYEQYF. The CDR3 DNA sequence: TGTGCCAGCAGCTTAGAATGGGTGTACGACGACTACGAGCAGTACTTC. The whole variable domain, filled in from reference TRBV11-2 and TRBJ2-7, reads EAGVAQSPRYKIIEKRQSVAFWCNPISGHATLYWYQQILGQGPKLLIQFQNNGVVDDSQLPKDRFSAERLKGVDSTLKIQPAKLEDSAVYLCASSLEWVYDDYEQYFGPGTRLTVT.

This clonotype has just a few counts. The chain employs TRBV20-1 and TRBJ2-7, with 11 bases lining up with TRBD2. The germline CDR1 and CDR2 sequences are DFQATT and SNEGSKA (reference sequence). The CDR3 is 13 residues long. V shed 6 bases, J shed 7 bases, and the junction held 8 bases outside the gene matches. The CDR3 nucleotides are TGCAGTGCGGTAGCGGGGGGGCCTTTAGAGCAGTACTTC. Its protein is CSAVAGGPLEQYF.

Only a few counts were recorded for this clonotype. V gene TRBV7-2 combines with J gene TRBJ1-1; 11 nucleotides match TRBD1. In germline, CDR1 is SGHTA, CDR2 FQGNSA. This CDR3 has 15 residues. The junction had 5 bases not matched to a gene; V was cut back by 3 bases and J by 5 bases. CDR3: CASSFAGTGGTEAFF. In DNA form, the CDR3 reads TGTGCCAGCAGCTTCGCCGGGACAGGGGGTACTGAAGCTTTCTTT.

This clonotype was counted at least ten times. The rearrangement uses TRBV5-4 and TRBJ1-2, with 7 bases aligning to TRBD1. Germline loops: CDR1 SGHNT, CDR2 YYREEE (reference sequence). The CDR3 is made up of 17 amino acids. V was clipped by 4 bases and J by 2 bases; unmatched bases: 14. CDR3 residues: CASSPNIPGQLNYGYTF. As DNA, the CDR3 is TGTGCCAGCAGCCCTAATATACCGGGACAGCTCAACTATGGCTACACCTTC.